This TCR beta chain derives from a study of T cells after yellow fever vaccination. This clonotype was picked up a small number of times. What it binds is not known. UMIs were added to TCR cDNA along with a universal primer site when it was made by 5'RACE template switching. MiXCR, run by TCRdb on the 5' RACE reads, gives a single entry per CDR3 protein. The data show under 150,000 distinct CDR3 sequences, less than 9.5% seen once. Study findings and constraints: Repertoires sorted by FACS could include abundant clonotypes that are contaminants from the bulk population. Just a small share of clonotypes turned up in the CD4 compartment as well as the CD8 compartment. Although the secondary response was weaker, it peaked faster, at day 5 versus 15.

Sequenced here: CD4+ T cells sorted from PBMCs, sampled 5 days after the yellow fever booster vaccination. This clonotype was sampled from a man aged 30-40 years who received the YFV17D yellow fever vaccine.

The CDR3 sequence is CASSTREGEQFF. The CDR3, as DNA: TGTGCCAGCAGCACCAGGGAGGGGGAGCAGTTCTTC. J is TRBJ2-1 and V is TRBV11-1; 7 positions match TRBD2. This CDR3 is built from 12 residues. V shed 5 bases, J shed 10 bases, and the junction held 5 bases outside the gene matches. CDR1 and CDR2 from the germline V gene are SGHAT and FQDESV (reference sequence).